The following is a T cell receptor beta chain sequence with its context. This entry comes from a study of blood T cell repertoires in COVID-19. Looking at the study overall: The origin of the acute and convalescent COVID-19 samples was the United States, Italy and Spain. The analysed material was cDNA or gDNA that came from T cells, B-cell-depleted T cells, or PBMCs.

The CDR3 spans 15 residues. The junction had 10 bases not matched to a gene; V was cut back by 1 base and J by 7 bases. CDR1 SGHVS and CDR2 FNYEAQ come from the germline V gene. Per the study methods: Amplifying reference gene primers gave estimates of nucleated cell counts. TCRdb keeps only in-frame clones here, not all; method: immunoSEQ multiplex PCR. That table supplies the V and J calls and clone size; D and trimming were determined from the DNA. The sample holds 70,000 or so clones, around 79% seen once. This chain joins TRBV7-6 and TRBJ2-7; 7 bases are a match to TRBD2. The clonotype originates from a woman in her 70s with acute or convalescent COVID-19. The specimen was peripheral blood. CDR3 sequence (DNA): TGTGCCAGCAGCTTAGAAGTGGGAGGGCCGGGGGAGCAGTACTTC. Translating it yields CASSLEVGGPGEQYF.